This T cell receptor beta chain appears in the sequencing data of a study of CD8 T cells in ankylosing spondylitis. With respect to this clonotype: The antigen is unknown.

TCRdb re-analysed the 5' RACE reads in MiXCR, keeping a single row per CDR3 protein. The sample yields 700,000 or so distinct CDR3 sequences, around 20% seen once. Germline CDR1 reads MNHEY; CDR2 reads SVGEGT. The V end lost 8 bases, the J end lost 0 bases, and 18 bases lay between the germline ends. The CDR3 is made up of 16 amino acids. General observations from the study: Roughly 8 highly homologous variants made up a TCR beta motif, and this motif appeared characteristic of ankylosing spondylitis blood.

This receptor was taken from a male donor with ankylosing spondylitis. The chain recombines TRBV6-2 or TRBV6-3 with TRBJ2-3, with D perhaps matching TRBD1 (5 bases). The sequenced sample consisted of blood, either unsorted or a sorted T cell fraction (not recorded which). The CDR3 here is CASGAGGTFSTDTQYF. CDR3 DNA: TGTGCCAGCGGGGCTGGCGGAACCTTTAGCACAGATACGCAGTATTTT.